Below are 3 T cell receptor beta chains sequenced from a single sample in a study of identical twins. TCRdb used MiXCR to reprocess the 5' RACE reads, holding one entry per CDR3 protein. The sample lists around 250,000 distinct CDR3 sequences, roughly 7% occurring once. The same sample was also used in a study of yellow fever vaccine responses in identical twins.

The sequencing input was memory (CD45RO+) T cells sorted from blood. The receptors originated from a woman aged 18-29 years in good health.

J is TRBJ2-7 and V is TRBV28, with a weak D call TRBD1 (6 bases). The germline gives CDR1 MDHEN, CDR2 SYDVKM. The V gene lost 2 bases and the J gene lost 6 bases, with 11 bases spanning the gap. The CDR3 length is 13 residues. This CDR3 reads CASSLGGRSEQYV. CDR3 in DNA: TGTGCCAGCAGTTTAGGGGGCCGGAGCGAGCAGTACGTC.

Of note for this clonotype: The junction departs from the called germline gene at one end, perhaps through a read error. V gene TRBV7-2 combines with J gene TRBJ2-5; tentative D call: TRBD1 (5 bases). The CDR3 runs 15 residues. Germline V CDR1 and CDR2: SGHTA, FQGNSA. CDR3: CASSSPPTDQETHYF. DNA of the CDR3: TGTGCCAGCAGCTCCCCCCCGACAGACCAAGAGACCCATTACTTC.

The chain combines TRBV14 with TRBJ2-1; D may match TRBD1 or TRBD2 (5 bases each). The CDR3 has 15 residues. CDR1 and CDR2 from the germline V gene are SGHDN and FVKESK. The ends were cut back, 2 bases at V and 4 bases at J, with 12 bases in the middle. The DNA of the CDR3 is TGTGCCAGCAGCCAACGTGGGGGAAGATACAATGAGCAGTTCTTC. This gives the protein CASSQRGGRYNEQFF. Full variable domain (outside the CDR3, taken from reference TRBV14 and TRBJ2-1): EAGVTQFPSHSVIEKGQTVTLRCDPISGHDNLYWYRRVMGKEIKFLLHFVKESKQDESGMPNNRFLAERTGGTYSTLKVQPAELEDSGVYFCASSQRGGRYNEQFFGPGTRLTVL.